What follows describes a single T cell receptor beta chain. The sample belongs to a study of CD4 T cells in relation to SARS-CoV-2 and coronaviruses. Before the COVID-19 pandemic, during about 2011-2019, CD4+ T cells were taken from unexposed donors. Trimming cost V 4 bases and J 4 bases, with 11 bases left between them. CDR1 and CDR2 (germline): SGHTA, FQGNSA. The CDR3 extends over 14 amino acids. Libraries were prepared by immunoSEQ multiplex PCR; TCRdb keeps only in-frame clonotypes and omits some of them. Here the sample spans 60,000 to 80,000 clones, 87% being singletons. Sequencing input: memory CD4+ T cells from PBMCs. This chain uses TRBV7-2 with TRBJ1-5; D call uncertain. This clonotype was sampled from a human donor in good health. The CDR3 is CASSSPGRNQPQHF. The CDR3 DNA reads as TGTGCCAGCAGCTCCCCCGGAAGAAATCAGCCCCAGCATTTT.